The clone carrying this T cell receptor beta chain was counted between two and nine times. The data are from a study of type 1 and type 2 diabetes patients. Across the whole study: The cohort mixed type 1 diabetes, type 2 diabetes and nondiabetic donors.

All diabetic donors were classified as either type 1 or type 2 diabetes. The V segment lost 5 bases and the J segment 0 bases; nucleotides outside the gene matches: 3. Germline V CDR1 and CDR2: DFQATT, SNEGSKA (reference sequence). The CDR3 has 15 amino acids. Genomic DNA was the PCR template. A primer set of 30 forward and 13 reverse primers amplified the CDR3. TCRdb used MiXCR to reprocess the multiplex PCR reads, holding one entry per CDR3 protein. The sample holds a few hundred thousand distinct CDR3 sequences, roughly 48% seen once. The rearrangement uses TRBV20-1 and TRBJ2-7; 14 bases match TRBD2. Material for sequencing was peripheral blood mononuclear cells (PBMCs). The TCR originated in a young man with type 2 diabetes. In DNA form, the CDR3 reads TGCAGTGCTTACGGGACTAGCGGGAGCTCCTACGAGCAGTACTTC. Protein product: CSAYGTSGSSYEQYF.